The clone carrying this T cell receptor (beta chain) was detected a few times. Time point noted: persistent/refractory GD, antithyroid drugs over 5 years with positive TRAb. Generation of the TCR library employed RNA extracted from PBMCs. The diagnosis of Graves' disease used American Thyroid Association guidelines. In building TCR beta libraries, iRepertoire HTBI primers were used together with Arm-PCR of CDR3 regions. TCRdb analysed the multiplex PCR reads with MiXCR anew, one entry per CDR3 protein. This sample has a few hundred thousand distinct CDR3 sequences; less than 25% occur once, and the top ten carry roughly a quarter. This specimen belongs to a study of regulatory T cells in long-lasting Graves disease. V was shortened by 6 bases and J by 3 bases, with 15 bases between the two germline ends. Germline lookup yields CDR1 MDHEN and CDR2 SYDVKM. The CDR3 is made up of 14 amino acids.

The TCR sequence derives from a female donor with Graves disease. V and J are TRBV28 and TRBJ2-7, with a tentative D call TRBD2 (5 bases). Material: peripheral blood mononuclear cells (PBMCs), obtained when the disease was refractory, from a patient treated with antithyroid drugs. This chain's CDR3 is CASRQSGLYYEQYF. CDR3 in DNA: TGTGCCAGCAGGCAAAGCGGATTATACTACGAGCAGTACTTC.